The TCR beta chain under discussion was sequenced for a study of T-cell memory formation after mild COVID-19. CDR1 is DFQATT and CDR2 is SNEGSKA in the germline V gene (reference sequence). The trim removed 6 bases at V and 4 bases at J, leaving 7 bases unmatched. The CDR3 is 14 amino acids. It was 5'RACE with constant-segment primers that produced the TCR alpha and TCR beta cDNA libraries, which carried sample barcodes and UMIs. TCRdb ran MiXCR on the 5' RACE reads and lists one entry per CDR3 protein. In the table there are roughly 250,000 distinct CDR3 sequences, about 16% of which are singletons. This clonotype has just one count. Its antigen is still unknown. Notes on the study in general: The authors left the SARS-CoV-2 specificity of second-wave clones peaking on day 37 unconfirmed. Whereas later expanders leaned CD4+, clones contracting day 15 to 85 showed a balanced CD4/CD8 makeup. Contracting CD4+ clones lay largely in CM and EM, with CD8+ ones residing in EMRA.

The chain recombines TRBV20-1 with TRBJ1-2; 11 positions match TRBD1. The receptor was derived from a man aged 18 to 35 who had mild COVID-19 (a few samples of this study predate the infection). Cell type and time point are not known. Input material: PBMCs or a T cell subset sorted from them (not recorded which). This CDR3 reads CSAAGGQGAYGYTF. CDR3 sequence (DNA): TGCAGTGCGGCCGGAGGACAGGGGGCCTATGGCTACACCTTC.